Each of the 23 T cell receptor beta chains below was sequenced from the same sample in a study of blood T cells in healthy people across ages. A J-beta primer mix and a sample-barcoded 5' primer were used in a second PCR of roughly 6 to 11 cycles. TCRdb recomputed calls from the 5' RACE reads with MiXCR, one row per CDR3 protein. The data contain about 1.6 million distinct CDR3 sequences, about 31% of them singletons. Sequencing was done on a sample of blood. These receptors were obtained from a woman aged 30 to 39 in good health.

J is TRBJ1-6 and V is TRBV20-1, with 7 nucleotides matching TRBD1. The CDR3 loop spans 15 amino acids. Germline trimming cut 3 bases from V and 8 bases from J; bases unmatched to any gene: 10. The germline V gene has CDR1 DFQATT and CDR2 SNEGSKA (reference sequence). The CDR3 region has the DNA TGCAGTGCTAGCTTCCAGTCCAGGGGGGATTCACCCCTCCACTTT. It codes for CSASFQSRGDSPLHF.

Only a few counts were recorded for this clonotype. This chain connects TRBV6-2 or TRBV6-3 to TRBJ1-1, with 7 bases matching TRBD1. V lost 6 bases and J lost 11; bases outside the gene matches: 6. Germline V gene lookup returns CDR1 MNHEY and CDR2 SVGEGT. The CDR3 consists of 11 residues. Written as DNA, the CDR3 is TGTGCCAGCAGCTTGACAGGGCTTGCTTTCTTT. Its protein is CASSLTGLAFF.

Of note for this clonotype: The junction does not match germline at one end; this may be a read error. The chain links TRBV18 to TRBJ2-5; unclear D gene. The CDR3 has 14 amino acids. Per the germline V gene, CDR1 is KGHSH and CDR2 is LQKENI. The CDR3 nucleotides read TGTGCCAGCCCACCAATTGTCACTCAAGAGACCCAGTACTTC. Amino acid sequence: CASPPIVTQETQYF.

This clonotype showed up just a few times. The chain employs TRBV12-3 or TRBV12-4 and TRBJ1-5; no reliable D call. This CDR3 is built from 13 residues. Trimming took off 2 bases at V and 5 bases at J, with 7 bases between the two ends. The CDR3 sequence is CASSLLRDQPQHF. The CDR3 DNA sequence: TGTGCCAGCAGTTTATTGCGGGATCAGCCCCAGCATTTT.

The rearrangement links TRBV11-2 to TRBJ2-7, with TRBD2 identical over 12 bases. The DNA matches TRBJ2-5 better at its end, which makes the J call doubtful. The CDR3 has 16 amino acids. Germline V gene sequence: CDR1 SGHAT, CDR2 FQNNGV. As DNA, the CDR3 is TGTGCCAGCACCGAAACGCGACTAGCGGGAGTAGAGACCCAGTACTTC. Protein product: CASTETRLAGVETQYF.

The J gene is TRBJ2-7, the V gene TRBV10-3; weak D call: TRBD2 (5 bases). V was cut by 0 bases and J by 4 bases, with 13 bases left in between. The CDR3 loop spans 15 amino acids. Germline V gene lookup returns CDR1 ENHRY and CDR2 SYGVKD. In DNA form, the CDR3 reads TGTGCCATCAGTGAGTCGAAGGTGAGGGCTTACGAGCAGTACTTC. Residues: CAISESKVRAYEQYF.

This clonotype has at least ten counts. The CDR3 DNA follows: TGTGCCACCCGGCGGGACAGGGACTCCTACGAGCAGTACTTC. This translates into CATRRDRDSYEQYF. J is TRBJ2-7 and V is TRBV10-3; TRBD1 aligns across 9 bases. Germline V lookup: CDR1 ENHRY, CDR2 SYGVKD. This CDR3 region has 14 residues. After removal of 10 bases from V and 0 bases from J, the junction contained 7 bases not matched to a gene.

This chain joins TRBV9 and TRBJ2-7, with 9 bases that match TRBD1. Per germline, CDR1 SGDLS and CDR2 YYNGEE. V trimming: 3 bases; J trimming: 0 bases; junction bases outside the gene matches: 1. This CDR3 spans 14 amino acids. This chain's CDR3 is CASSADRGSYEQYF. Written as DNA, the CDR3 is TGTGCCAGCAGCGCGGACAGGGGCTCCTACGAGCAGTACTTC.

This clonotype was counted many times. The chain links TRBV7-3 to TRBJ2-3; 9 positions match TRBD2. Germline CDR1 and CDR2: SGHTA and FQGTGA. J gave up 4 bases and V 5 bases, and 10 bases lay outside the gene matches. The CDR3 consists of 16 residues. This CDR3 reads CASSPRRTSVPDTQYF. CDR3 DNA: TGTGCCAGCAGCCCGCGTCGGACTAGCGTCCCAGATACGCAGTATTTT.

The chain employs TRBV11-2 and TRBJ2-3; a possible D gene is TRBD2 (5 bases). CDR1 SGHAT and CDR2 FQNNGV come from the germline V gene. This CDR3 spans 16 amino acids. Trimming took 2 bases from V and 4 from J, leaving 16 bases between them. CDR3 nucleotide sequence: TGTGCCAGCAGCTTACATCCCCAACTAGTCGCAGATACGCAGTATTTT. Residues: CASSLHPQLVADTQYF. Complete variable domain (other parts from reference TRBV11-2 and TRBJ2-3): EAGVAQSPRYKIIEKRQSVAFWCNPISGHATLYWYQQILGQGPKLLIQFQNNGVVDDSQLPKDRFSAERLKGVDSTLKIQPAKLEDSAVYLCASSLHPQLVADTQYFGPGTRLTVL.

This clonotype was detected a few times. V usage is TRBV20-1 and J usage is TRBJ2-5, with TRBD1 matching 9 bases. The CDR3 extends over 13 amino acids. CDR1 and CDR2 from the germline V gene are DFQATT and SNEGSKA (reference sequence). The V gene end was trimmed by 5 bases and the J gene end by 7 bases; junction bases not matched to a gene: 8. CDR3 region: CSAFRTGDGTQYF. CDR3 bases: TGCAGTGCTTTCCGGACAGGGGACGGGACCCAGTACTTC.

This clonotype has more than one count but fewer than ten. The CDR3 DNA sequence: TGTGCCAGCACCCAAGGGGGCTTCGAGACCCAGTACTTC. Amino acids: CASTQGGFETQYF. The rearrangement uses TRBV2 and TRBJ2-5; 7 nucleotides match TRBD1. CDR3 length: 13 amino acids. Germline trimming cut 7 bases from V and 5 bases from J; bases unmatched to any gene: 7. Germline V CDR1 and CDR2: SNHLY, FYNNEI. The full variable domain, its missing parts supplied by reference TRBV2 and TRBJ2-5, is EPEVTQTPSHQVTQMGQEVILRCVPISNHLYFYWYRQILGQKVEFLVSFYNNEISEKSEIFDDQFSVERPDGSNFTLKIRSTKLEDSAMYFCASTQGGFETQYFGPGTRLLVL.

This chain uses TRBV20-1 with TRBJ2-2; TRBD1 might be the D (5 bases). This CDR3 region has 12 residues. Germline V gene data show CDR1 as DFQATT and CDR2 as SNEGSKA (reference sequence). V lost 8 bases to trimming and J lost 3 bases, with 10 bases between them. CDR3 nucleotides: TGCAGTCTAAGGGGCCACACCGGGGAGCTGTTTTTT. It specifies CSLRGHTGELFF.

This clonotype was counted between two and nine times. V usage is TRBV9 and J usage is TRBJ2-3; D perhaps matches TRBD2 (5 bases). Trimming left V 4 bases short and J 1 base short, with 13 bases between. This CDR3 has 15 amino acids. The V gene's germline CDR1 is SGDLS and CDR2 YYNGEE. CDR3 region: CASSKGAGGTDTQYF. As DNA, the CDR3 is TGTGCCAGCAGCAAGGGAGCTGGGGGCACAGATACGCAGTATTTT.

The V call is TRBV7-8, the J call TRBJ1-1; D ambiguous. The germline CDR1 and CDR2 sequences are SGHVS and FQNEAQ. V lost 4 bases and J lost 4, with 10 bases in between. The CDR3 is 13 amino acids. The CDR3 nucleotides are TGTGCCAGCAGCTATAAAGTCGGCACTGAAGCTTTCTTT. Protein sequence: CASSYKVGTEAFF.

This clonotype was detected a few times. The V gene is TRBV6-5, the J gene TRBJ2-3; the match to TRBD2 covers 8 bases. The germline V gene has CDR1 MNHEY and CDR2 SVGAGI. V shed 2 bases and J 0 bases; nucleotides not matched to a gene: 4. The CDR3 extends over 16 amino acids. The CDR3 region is CASSYGVAGSTDTQYF. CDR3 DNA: TGTGCCAGCAGTTACGGAGTAGCGGGGAGCACAGATACGCAGTATTTT.

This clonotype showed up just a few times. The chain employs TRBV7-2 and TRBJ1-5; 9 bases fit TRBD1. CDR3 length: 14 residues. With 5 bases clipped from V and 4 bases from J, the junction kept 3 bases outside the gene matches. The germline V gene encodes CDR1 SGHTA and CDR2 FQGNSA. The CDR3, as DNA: TGTGCCAGCAGCGTACAGGGGGCAAATCAGCCCCAGCATTTT. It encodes CASSVQGANQPQHF.

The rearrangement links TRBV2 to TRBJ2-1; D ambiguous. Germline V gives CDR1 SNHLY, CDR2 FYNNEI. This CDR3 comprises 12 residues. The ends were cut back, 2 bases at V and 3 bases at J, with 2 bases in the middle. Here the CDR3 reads CASSEHYNEQFF. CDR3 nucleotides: TGTGCCAGCAGTGAACACTACAATGAGCAGTTCTTC.

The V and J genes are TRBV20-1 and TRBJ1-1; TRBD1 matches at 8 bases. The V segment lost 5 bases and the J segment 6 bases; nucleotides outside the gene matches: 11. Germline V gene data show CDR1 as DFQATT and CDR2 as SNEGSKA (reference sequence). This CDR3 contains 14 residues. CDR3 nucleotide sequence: TGCAGTGCTCCACGGACAGGGACCCTCCCTGAAGCTTTCTTT. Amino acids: CSAPRTGTLPEAFF.

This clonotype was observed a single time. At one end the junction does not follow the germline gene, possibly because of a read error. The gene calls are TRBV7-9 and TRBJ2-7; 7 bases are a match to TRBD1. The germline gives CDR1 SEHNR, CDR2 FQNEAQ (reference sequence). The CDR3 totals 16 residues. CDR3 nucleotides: TGTGCCAGCAGCCTCTCCCGGGACAGAAACTCCTGCGAGCAGTACTTC. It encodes CASSLSRDRNSCEQYF. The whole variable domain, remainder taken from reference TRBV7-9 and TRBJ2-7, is DTGVSQNPRHKITKRGQNVTFRCDPISEHNRLYWYRQTLGQGPEFLTYFQNEAQLEKSRLLSDRFSAERPKGSFSTLEIQRTEQGDSAMYLCASSLSRDRNSCEQYFGPGTRLTVT.

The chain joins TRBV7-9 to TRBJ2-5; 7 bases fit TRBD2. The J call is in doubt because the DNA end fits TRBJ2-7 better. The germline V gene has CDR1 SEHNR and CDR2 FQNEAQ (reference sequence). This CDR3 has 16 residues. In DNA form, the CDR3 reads TGTGCCAGCAGCCTCCAGTTAGGGCGGGAGATGGCCGAGCAGTACTTC. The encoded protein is CASSLQLGREMAEQYF.

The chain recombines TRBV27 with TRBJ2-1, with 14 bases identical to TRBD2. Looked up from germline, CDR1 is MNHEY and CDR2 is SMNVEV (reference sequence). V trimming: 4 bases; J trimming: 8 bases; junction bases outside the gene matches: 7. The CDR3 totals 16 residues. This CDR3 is CASSSGTSGSYDEQFF. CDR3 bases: TGTGCCAGCAGTTCCGGGACTAGCGGGAGTTACGATGAGCAGTTCTTC.

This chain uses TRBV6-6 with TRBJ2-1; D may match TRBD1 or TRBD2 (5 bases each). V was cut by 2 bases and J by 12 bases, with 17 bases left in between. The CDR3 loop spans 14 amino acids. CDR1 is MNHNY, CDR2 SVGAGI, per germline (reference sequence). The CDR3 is CASSYEFKGTGQFF. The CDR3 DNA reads TGTGCCAGCAGTTACGAATTTAAGGGGACGGGGCAGTTCTTC.